The clone carrying this TCR beta chain was picked up a small number of times. The target antigen is unknown. Other DNA sequences in this specimen translate into the identical CDR3. The V end lost 7 bases, the J end lost 3 bases, and 10 bases lay between the germline ends. CDR1 is LNHDA, CDR2 SQIVND, per germline (reference sequence). The CDR3 contains 12 residues. The sample originates from a study of cytomegalovirus exposure and HLA in healthy donors. General study findings and limits: Rarity held for most TCR sequences, but there were some public TCRs that occurred in many donors. One later analysis reportedly identified an Asian-associated ancestry cluster that showed fewer N-insertions than the 666-donor mean. Association of a missense DCLRE1C variant with TCR beta V- and J-gene trimming was reported in a later analysis. Reports described diagnosis of cytomegalovirus status by the classifier as highly specific and sensitive.

Primers for the PCR totalled 60 Vbeta and 13 Jbeta. Here immunoSEQ multiplex PCR was the method, and the copy in TCRdb shows in-frame clones only, minus some. The repertoire consists of 150,000 to 200,000 clones, with approximately 80% occurring once and the leading ten covering approximately 8%. The receptor was derived from a male donor in good health and CMV-seropositive. The chain employs TRBV19 and TRBJ2-7; perhaps TRBD2 as D (6 bases). Material for sequencing was PBMCs. CDR3 in DNA: TGTGCCAGTACCGGGAGAGACTACGAGCAGTACTTC. This codes for CASTGRDYEQYF.